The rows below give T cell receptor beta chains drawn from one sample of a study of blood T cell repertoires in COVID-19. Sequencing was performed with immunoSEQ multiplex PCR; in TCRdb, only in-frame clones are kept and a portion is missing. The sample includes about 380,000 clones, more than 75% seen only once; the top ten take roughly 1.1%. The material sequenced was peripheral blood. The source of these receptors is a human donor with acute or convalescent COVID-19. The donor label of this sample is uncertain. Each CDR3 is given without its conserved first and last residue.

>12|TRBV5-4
ASSFAGTTYGYT
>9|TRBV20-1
SAPRNYEQY
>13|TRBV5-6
ASSFTDRDNSPLH
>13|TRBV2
ASSEYRQINEKLF
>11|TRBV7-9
ASSLEGVEKLF
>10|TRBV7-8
ASSPRGDGYT
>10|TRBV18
ASSDRDYGYT
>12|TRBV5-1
ASSLTGRDEKLF
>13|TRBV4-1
ASSHHQGGGNTIY
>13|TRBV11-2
ASSAGQGVKEKLF
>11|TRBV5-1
ASSLTVTGELF
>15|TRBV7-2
ASSPGGLAGPKDTQY
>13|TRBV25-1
ASSDGGVGGETQY
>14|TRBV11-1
ASSFIAGGSYNEQF
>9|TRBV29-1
SVGGGNTIY
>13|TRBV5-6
ASSPMGGYNQPQH
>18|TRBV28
ASSPQGGLIVLNLNTEAF
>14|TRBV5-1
ASRRGGATLNTEAF
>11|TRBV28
ASSIQGIYGYT
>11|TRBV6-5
ASSRTGDGGYT
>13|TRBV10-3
AISRSPGLQETQY
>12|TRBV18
ASSPGQYNSPLH
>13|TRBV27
ASSLYFRQGEKLF
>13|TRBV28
ASTRGGILNEKLF
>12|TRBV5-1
ASSFYGTDYEQY
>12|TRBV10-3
AILDLNSYNEQF
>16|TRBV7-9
ASSPSLTGGPRTGELF
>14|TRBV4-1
ASSHSSGALTGELF
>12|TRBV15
ATSSLRGTGGYT
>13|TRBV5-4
ASSLVRQGLGGYT
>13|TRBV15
ATSRSGTGSTEAF
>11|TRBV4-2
ASSQDRVEGYT